This T cell receptor (beta chain) was identified in a study of identical twins. In TCRdb, the 5' RACE reads were re-called with MiXCR into one record per CDR3 protein. The sample holds about 550,000 distinct CDR3 sequences, 20% to 25% seen once. The sample was also reused in another study, on yellow fever vaccine responses in identical twins. Turning to that study: Reported findings indicate that twins' vaccine T cell responses seemed partially convergent, partially personalized.

The sample comprised CD4+ T cells sorted from blood. The sequence came from a woman aged 18-29 years in good health.

Here the CDR3 DNA reads TGCAGCGTTGATTGGGGGGAGACCCAGTACTTC. Its translation is CSVDWGETQYF. The V call is TRBV29-1, the J call TRBJ2-5; either TRBD1 or TRBD2 may fit D (5 bases each). V was clipped by 3 bases and J by 5 bases, with 7 bases between them. CDR1 and CDR2 (germline): SQVTM, ANQGSEA. The CDR3 spans 11 residues.